The 24 T cell receptor beta chains below all came from one sample that was sequenced in a study of regulatory T cells in long-lasting Graves disease. Indicated time point: persistent/refractory GD, antithyroid drugs over 5 years with positive TRAb. RNA from PBMCs was the source of the TCR library. In building TCR beta libraries, iRepertoire HTBI primers were used together with Arm-PCR of CDR3 regions. Each CDR3 protein is one row after TCRdb ran MiXCR on the multiplex PCR reads. The repertoire holds 350,000 to 450,000 distinct CDR3 sequences, with roughly 23% as singletons. This sample comprised peripheral blood mononuclear cells (PBMCs), obtained when the disease was refractory, from a patient treated with antithyroid drugs. The receptors stem from a female donor with Graves disease.

This clonotype was detected ten times or more. The V gene is TRBV28, the J gene TRBJ1-4; TRBD1 might be the D (5 bases). The CDR3 spans 15 residues. Germline V gene data show CDR1 as MDHEN and CDR2 as SYDVKM. Trimming pared 4 bases from V and 5 bases from J, leaving 14 bases between. The CDR3 DNA follows: TGTGCCAGCAGTTCCGATGGGGCAGGAAATGAAAAACTGTTTTTT. It translates to CASSSDGAGNEKLFF.

This clonotype was seen many times. The chain employs TRBV6-5 and TRBJ1-1; no clear D gene. The CDR3 contains 14 residues. Trimming pared 1 base from V and 5 bases from J, leaving 11 bases between. CDR1 is MNHEY and CDR2 is SVGAGI in the germline V gene. This CDR3 reads CASSYFRDPTEAFF. Here the CDR3 DNA reads TGTGCCAGCAGTTACTTTCGGGATCCGACTGAAGCTTTCTTT.

This chain uses TRBV4-1 with TRBJ2-1; D remains unclear. Per germline, CDR1 MGHRA and CDR2 YSYEKL. Trimming pared 4 bases from V and 3 bases from J, leaving 7 bases between. The CDR3 contains 13 residues. DNA of the CDR3: TGCGCCAGCAGCCTACAAGACTACAATGAGCAGTTCTTC. It yields the protein CASSLQDYNEQFF.

With respect to this clonotype: The junction and the germline gene differ at one end; a read error may be behind it. The V call is TRBV11-1, the J call TRBJ2-5, with 10 bases lining up with TRBD2. The CDR3 totals 17 residues. Germline CDR1 is SGHAT and CDR2 is FQDESV (reference sequence). Here the CDR3 DNA reads TGTGCCAGCATCTTAGGTTGGACTAGCGGACCCAAAGAGACCCAGTACTTC. It encodes CASILGWTSGPKETQYF.

The chain combines TRBV28 with TRBJ2-2, with D possibly called TRBD1 or TRBD2 (5 bases each). Between the trimmed V and J ends, which lost 0 bases and 1 base, there was a span of 9 bases. Per the germline V gene, CDR1 is MDHEN and CDR2 is SYDVKM. The CDR3 covers 16 residues. DNA for the CDR3: TGTGCCAGCAGTTTATGGGGGGTGGAGAACACCGGGGAGCTGTTTTTT. The encoded protein is CASSLWGVENTGELFF.

The chain is built from TRBV4-1 and TRBJ1-4; D is undetermined. Trimming took 4 bases from V and 8 from J, leaving 20 bases between them. Germline CDR1 and CDR2: MGHRA and YSYEKL. The CDR3 totals 16 residues. CDR3: CASSLLPSGVAEKLFF. CDR3 coding DNA: TGCGCCAGCAGCCTCCTTCCGAGTGGGGTGGCAGAAAAACTGTTTTTT.

V and J are TRBV7-2 and TRBJ2-3, with a possible D match to TRBD2 (6 bases). Germline assignment: CDR1 SGHTA and CDR2 FQGNSA. This CDR3 has 14 amino acids. V gave up 5 bases and J gave up 7 bases, with 16 bases separating them. CDR3 in amino acids: CASSERASLNTQYF. CDR3 nucleotides: TGTGCCAGCAGCGAGCGGGCCAGCCTTAATACGCAGTATTTT.

There are a few counts of this clonotype. The CDR3 here is CSARRGRGGPSDEQFF. CDR3 nucleotide sequence: TGCAGTGCCAGACGGGGCCGCGGAGGGCCCAGCGATGAGCAGTTCTTC. The chain joins TRBV20-1 to TRBJ2-1, with a possible D match to TRBD2 (6 bases). Trimming took 6 bases from V and 8 from J, leaving 26 bases between them. The CDR3 extends over 16 amino acids. The V gene's germline CDR1 is DFQATT and CDR2 SNEGSKA (reference sequence).

This clonotype was counted ten times or more. CDR3 sequence: CASSSRVDTEAFF. The CDR3, as DNA: TGTGCCAGCAGCTCCCGGGTTGACACTGAAGCTTTCTTT. The gene calls are TRBV12-3 or TRBV12-4 and TRBJ1-1; D not certain. This CDR3 has 13 residues. Trimming took 6 bases from V and 3 from J, leaving 11 bases between them.

In this sample, this clonotype turned up many times. The conserved phenylalanine or tryptophan normally closing the CDR3 is absent here, so this likely arose from a read error. Because the CDR3's place on the DNA is in doubt, the DNA is left out and the CDR3 is given as listed by TCRdb. This chain connects TRBV15 to TRBJ2-5; the table's TRBD1 call for D was not verified on the DNA. Including both end residues, the CDR3 is 15 amino acids long. Germline CDR1 reads LNHNV; CDR2 reads YYDKDF (reference sequence). CDR3 loop: CATSSATRDRGLWSV.

This clonotype was counted a few times. A much larger clonotype is one base distant, so this may be a read error. The V gene is TRBV9, the J gene TRBJ2-7; D may be TRBD1 (5 bases). V lost 2 bases to trimming and J lost 3 bases, with 9 bases between them. This CDR3 has 13 amino acids. Germline-derived CDR1 and CDR2 are SGDLS and YYNGEE. CDR3 amino acids: CASSVGRDYEQYF. Written as DNA, the CDR3 is TGTGCCAGCAGCGTCGGCAGGGACTACGAGCAGTACTTC. The whole variable domain, filled in from reference TRBV9 and TRBJ2-7, reads DSGVTQTPKHLITATGQRVTLRCSPRSGDLSVYWYQQSLDQGLQFLIQYYNGEERAKGNILERFSAQQFPDLHSELNLSSLELGDSALYFCASSVGRDYEQYFGPGTRLTVT.

In its sample, this clonotype was seen many times. The V and J genes are TRBV28 and TRBJ1-2; D gene uncertain. Between the trimmed V and J ends, which lost 2 bases and 8 bases, there was a span of 18 bases. Germline V gene data show CDR1 as MDHEN and CDR2 as SYDVKM. The CDR3 runs to 15 residues. The CDR3 loop reads CASSLPPLGKRGYTF. The CDR3 region has the DNA TGTGCCAGCAGTTTACCCCCCCTGGGAAAGAGAGGCTACACCTTC.

The gene calls are TRBV28 and TRBJ2-3; 7 bases are shared with TRBD1. Germline V gives CDR1 MDHEN, CDR2 SYDVKM. The CDR3 is 14 residues long. V trimming: 6 bases; J trimming: 6 bases; junction bases outside the gene matches: 9. The DNA for the CDR3 is TGTGCCAGCAGCCCGGATGACAGGGTTGATACGCAGTATTTT. It encodes CASSPDDRVDTQYF.

The chain employs TRBV29-1 and TRBJ2-2; possibly TRBD2 for D (6 bases). The germline gives CDR1 SQVTM, CDR2 ANQGSEA. This CDR3 spans 15 amino acids. Deletions cut 3 bases from V and 4 bases from J, with 15 bases between. The CDR3 DNA reads TGCAGCGTTGAGGAAAGACGGGGGAGCACCGGGGAGCTGTTTTTT. Protein sequence: CSVEERRGSTGELFF.

The rearrangement joins TRBV19 to TRBJ1-2, with D maybe TRBD1 (5 bases). This CDR3 spans 14 amino acids. From germline, CDR1 is LNHDA and CDR2 SQIVND (reference sequence). Trimming stripped 3 bases from V and 3 bases from J, with 11 bases between. CDR3 DNA sequence: TGTGCCAGTAGTATCGGGGCGGCGGACTATGGCTACACCTTC. Its translation: CASSIGAADYGYTF.

In its sample, this clonotype was seen many times. In DNA, the CDR3 is TGTGCCAGCAGTCCTAGACAGGGGGTGAGCGTCAACGATGGCTACACCTTC. It codes for CASSPRQGVSVNDGYTF. This chain connects TRBV27 to TRBJ1-2, with 9 bases lining up with TRBD1. Germline CDR1 and CDR2: MNHEY and SMNVEV (reference sequence). Germline trimming cut 5 bases from V and 6 bases from J; bases unmatched to any gene: 16. The CDR3 totals 17 residues.

This clonotype was found many times. The chain uses TRBV6-2 or TRBV6-3 and TRBJ2-5; 8 nucleotides match TRBD1. Germline V lookup: CDR1 MNHEY, CDR2 SVGEGT. V lost 5 bases, J lost 8 bases, and 22 bases stayed unmatched. The CDR3 loop spans 18 amino acids. Written as DNA, the CDR3 is TGTGCCAGCAGTGAAGGGGTCGACAGGGGAGGATTGGCTTTTACCCAGTACTTC. Translating gives CASSEGVDRGGLAFTQYF.

This clonotype was detected many times. V is TRBV7-6 and J is TRBJ2-2; D is possibly TRBD1 (6 bases). Germline-derived CDR1 and CDR2 are SGHVS and FNYEAQ. Trimming removed 1 base from V and 5 bases from J, with 11 bases in between. There are 15 residues in the CDR3. The CDR3 sequence: CASSLVGQGTGELFF. The DNA of the CDR3 is TGTGCCAGCAGCTTAGTGGGTCAGGGGACCGGGGAGCTGTTTTTT.

This clonotype showed up just a few times. This sequence joins TRBV4-1 and TRBJ1-6; D remains ambiguous. Germline V gene lookup returns CDR1 MGHRA and CDR2 YSYEKL. Trimming left V 3 bases short and J 8 bases short, with 14 bases between. The CDR3 loop spans 15 amino acids. The CDR3 reads CASSHELGSYSPLHF. The CDR3, as DNA: TGCGCCAGCAGCCATGAGCTGGGAAGCTATTCACCCCTCCACTTT.

V gene TRBV19 combines with J gene TRBJ1-5; 9 bases match TRBD1. Germline-derived CDR1 and CDR2 are LNHDA and SQIVND (reference sequence). This CDR3 region has 17 residues. Trimming took 5 bases from V and 0 from J; bases not matched to a gene: 8. CDR3 sequence (DNA): TGTGCCAGTAGTGGGACAGGGATCCGATATAGCAATCAGCCCCAGCATTTT. This codes for CASSGTGIRYSNQPQHF.

This clonotype came up a few times. The chain uses TRBV4-1 and TRBJ1-2; a possible D gene is TRBD1 (5 bases). The CDR3 covers 16 residues. V lost 0 bases, J lost 1 base, and 12 bases lay in between. CDR1 is MGHRA and CDR2 is YSYEKL in the germline V gene. CDR3 amino acids: CASSQDFRGSNYGYTF. The CDR3 nucleotides read TGCGCCAGCAGCCAAGATTTTAGGGGAAGTAACTATGGCTACACCTTC.

Only a few counts were recorded for this clonotype. The V and J genes are TRBV30 and TRBJ1-5, with TRBD1 matching over 11 bases. V lost 2 bases and J lost 6; bases outside the gene matches: 6. The CDR3 has 15 residues. CDR1 GTSNPN and CDR2 SVGIG come from the germline V gene (reference sequence). CDR3 coding DNA: TGTGCCTGGAGTCTCGGACAGGGGGCTTTTCAGCCCCAGCATTTT. This translates into CAWSLGQGAFQPQHF.

This clonotype was picked up a small number of times. The chain recombines TRBV20-1 with TRBJ2-1, with D unclear. The CDR3 runs to 15 residues. Trimming cost V 2 bases and J 5 bases, with 16 bases left between them. Germline values: CDR1 DFQATT, CDR2 SNEGSKA (reference sequence). CDR3 sequence reads: CSARRQSHFHNEQFF. CDR3 nucleotides: TGCAGTGCTAGACGCCAGAGCCACTTCCACAATGAGCAGTTCTTC.

This rearrangement joins TRBV5-1 to TRBJ1-1, with unresolved D. The CDR3 runs to 13 residues. Trimming took 0 bases from V and 4 from J, leaving 7 bases between them. Looked up from germline, CDR1 is SGHRS and CDR2 is YFSETQ. The chain's CDR3 is CASSLVAGTEAFF. The CDR3 DNA follows: TGCGCCAGCAGCTTGGTGGCAGGCACTGAAGCTTTCTTT.